The 6 T cell receptor beta chains presented below share a single source sample, sequenced in a study of PD-L1 blockade in urothelial cancer. Sequencing used immunoSEQ multiplex PCR; TCRdb keeps in-frame clones, though not all of them. Among fewer than 45,000 clones listed, around 82% were seen once. The input for sequencing was PBMCs, taken around atezolizumab (anti-PD-L1) treatment. The receptors originated from a man aged 70-80 years with urothelial cancer.

V and J are TRBV7-3 and TRBJ2-3; the D gene is possibly TRBD1 (6 bases). The CDR3 is made up of 14 amino acids. Germline CDR1 is SGHTA and CDR2 is FQGTGA. Between the trimmed V and J ends, which lost 10 bases and 5 bases, there was a span of 19 bases. This CDR3 reads CAITTGYSGDTQYF. CDR3 nucleotides: TGTGCCATTACCACAGGGTACTCGGGAGATACGCAGTATTTT.

This chain joins TRBV19 and TRBJ2-6, with D possibly being TRBD1 (6 bases). V gave up 4 bases and J gave up 2 bases, with 18 bases separating them. The CDR3 is 18 residues long. Germline V gene data show CDR1 as LNHDA and CDR2 as SQIVND (reference sequence). The CDR3 protein is CASSRTGFRGAGANVLTF. The DNA for the CDR3 is TGTGCCAGTAGTAGAACAGGGTTTCGGGGTGCTGGGGCCAACGTCCTGACTTTC.

The CDR3 DNA is TGCGCCAGCAGCCGTGACAGGAGCCGCACAGATACGCAGTATTTT. This translates into CASSRDRSRTDTQYF. The chain carries TRBV4-3 and TRBJ2-3; TRBD1 is a possible D gene (6 bases). The germline gives CDR1 LGHNA, CDR2 YSLEER. Trimming cost V 4 bases and J 1 base, with 12 bases left between them. CDR3 length: 15 residues.

V usage is TRBV5-3 and J usage is TRBJ1-2; 9 bases are a match to TRBD1. TRBV5-3 is reported as an ORF; its role is uncertain. J gave up 4 bases and V 1 base, and 8 bases lay outside the gene matches. CDR3 length equals 16 residues. The CDR3 protein is CARSLRMGTGPYGYTF. DNA for the CDR3: TGTGCCAGAAGCTTGAGGATGGGGACAGGGCCCTATGGCTACACCTTC.

The chain links TRBV5-1 to TRBJ1-5; the D gene is possibly TRBD1 (5 bases). Germline-derived CDR1 and CDR2 are SGHRS and YFSETQ. Trimming shortened V by 4 bases and J by 10 bases, and 18 bases separated the two germline ends. The CDR3 has 14 residues. CDR3 coding DNA: TGCGCCAGCAGCCCAACGACAGCGCAGGGACCCCAGCATTTT. It specifies CASSPTTAQGPQHF.

About this clone itself: In the same sample, other DNA sequences code for this CDR3. The chain couples TRBV6-4 to TRBJ2-5, with 12 bases that match TRBD2. Trimming at V came to 6 bases and at J to 4 bases, leaving 3 bases not matched to a gene. This CDR3 contains 14 residues. Germline V gives CDR1 MRHNA, CDR2 SNTAGT. CDR3 in amino acids: CASSPTSGGETQYF. The CDR3 region has the DNA TGTGCCAGCAGCCCGACTAGCGGGGGAGAGACCCAGTACTTC.